The source of this TCR beta chain is a study of blood T cell repertoires in COVID-19. The data were produced by immunoSEQ multiplex PCR, yet TCRdb's version contains in-frame clones alone and is incomplete. This sample has 200,000 to 250,000 clones, with around 90% found just once. The CDR3 is 16 residues long. The V gene's germline CDR1 is SGHTA and CDR2 FQGNSA. V lost 1 base, J lost 1 base, and 4 bases stayed unmatched. The specimen sequenced was peripheral blood. The TCR comes from a man between 18 and 29 years old with active or convalescent COVID-19. The V call is TRBV7-2, the J call TRBJ2-5; 9 positions agree with TRBD2. The CDR3 is CASSLVGGRAQETQYF. DNA for the CDR3: TGTGCCAGCAGCTTAGTCGGCGGGAGGGCCCAAGAGACCCAGTACTTC.